What follows are 14 T cell receptor beta chains derived from one specimen sequenced in a study of shared clonotypes between healthy human individuals. TCRdb keeps only in-frame clones here, not all; method: immunoSEQ multiplex PCR. The sample includes some 500,000 clones, 77% of them seen just once. Sequenced sample: PBMCs. These receptors originate from a woman in her thirties or forties in good health. Some clones in this sample may be carry-over from other donors' samples.

The chain links TRBV5-1 to TRBJ2-6; a weak D match, TRBD2 (5 bases). Germline V CDR1 and CDR2: SGHRS, YFSETQ. CDR3 length: 16 amino acids. V lost 0 bases, J lost 2 bases, and 9 bases lay in between. This chain's CDR3 is CASSLDLATGANVLTF. CDR3 coding DNA: TGCGCCAGCAGCTTGGATCTAGCTACTGGGGCCAACGTCCTGACTTTC.

This clone turned up a few times. This chain joins TRBV30 and TRBJ1-5; weak D call: TRBD1 (5 bases). The CDR3 covers 17 residues. The germline gives CDR1 GTSNPN, CDR2 SVGIG (reference sequence). V dropped 4 bases and J dropped 2 bases, with 21 bases sitting between them. CDR3 bases: TGTGCCTGGACCGAACCAGGCTTTGGGGCGGGCAATCAGCCCCAGCATTTT. It yields the protein CAWTEPGFGAGNQPQHF.

The V call is TRBV5-1, the J call TRBJ2-5, with D maybe TRBD1 (6 bases). This CDR3 is built from 14 residues. V dropped 0 bases and J dropped 5 bases, with 11 bases sitting between them. Germline V gives CDR1 SGHRS, CDR2 YFSETQ. The CDR3 coding sequence is TGCGCCAGCAGCTTGGCCACAGGGTTGGAGACCCAGTACTTC. This gives the protein CASSLATGLETQYF. The whole variable domain, remainder taken from reference TRBV5-1 and TRBJ2-5, is KAGVTQTPRYLIKTRGQQVTLSCSPISGHRSVSWYQQTPGQGLQFLFEYFSETQRNKGNFPGRFSGRQFSNSRSEMNVSTLELGDSALYLCASSLATGLETQYFGPGTRLLVL.

The chain employs TRBV5-1 and TRBJ2-5; possibly TRBD2 for D (6 bases). V lost 0 bases, J lost 7 bases, and 13 bases lay in between. The germline gives CDR1 SGHRS, CDR2 YFSETQ. The CDR3 contains 14 residues. The CDR3 spells CASSLGLEVGTQYF. CDR3 nucleotides: TGCGCCAGCAGCTTGGGACTAGAAGTAGGGACCCAGTACTTC. The whole variable domain, remainder taken from reference TRBV5-1 and TRBJ2-5, is KAGVTQTPRYLIKTRGQQVTLSCSPISGHRSVSWYQQTPGQGLQFLFEYFSETQRNKGNFPGRFSGRQFSNSRSEMNVSTLELGDSALYLCASSLGLEVGTQYFGPGTRLLVL.

The V and J genes are TRBV15 and TRBJ2-7; D gene uncertain. The CDR3 length is 14 residues. Germline V gene sequence: CDR1 LNHNV, CDR2 YYDKDF (reference sequence). Trimming stripped 3 bases from V and 0 bases from J, with 9 bases between. CDR3 in amino acids: CATSRTVSSYEQYF. The CDR3 nucleotides read TGTGCCACCAGCAGGACGGTGAGCTCCTACGAGCAGTACTTC. Filled out from reference TRBV15 and TRBJ2-7, the complete variable domain reads DAMVIQNPRYQVTQFGKPVTLSCSQTLNHNVMYWYQQKSSQAPKLLFHYYDKDFNNEADTPDNFQSRRPNTSFCFLDIRSPGLGDTAMYLCATSRTVSSYEQYFGPGTRLTVT.

The chain employs TRBV9 and TRBJ2-5; TRBD2 matches at 7 bases. Germline V gene data show CDR1 as SGDLS and CDR2 as YYNGEE. J lost 2 bases, V lost 0 bases, and 1 base had no gene match. This CDR3 is built from 14 residues. The CDR3 reads CASSVAGGQETQYF. DNA of the CDR3: TGTGCCAGCAGCGTAGCCGGGGGGCAAGAGACCCAGTACTTC.

The chain uses TRBV7-2 and TRBJ1-3; D unclear. Trimming pared 2 bases from V and 0 bases from J, leaving 11 bases between. The germline V gene encodes CDR1 SGHTA and CDR2 FQGNSA. The CDR3 sequence is 16 residues long. CDR3 sequence (DNA): TGTGCCAGCAGCTTAAAGGCCAGGCCCTCTGGAAACACCATATATTTT. It translates to CASSLKARPSGNTIYF. Variable domain in full (rest from reference TRBV7-2 and TRBJ1-3): GAGVSQSPSNKVTEKGKDVELRCDPISGHTALYWYRQSLGQGLEFLIYFQGNSAPDKSGLPSDRFSAERTGGSVSTLTIQRTQQEDSAVYLCASSLKARPSGNTIYFGEGSWLTVV.

This chain links TRBV30 with TRBJ2-1; 7 positions agree with TRBD2. V lost 4 bases and J lost 8; bases outside the gene matches: 8. CDR3 length: 13 residues. Germline loops: CDR1 GTSNPN, CDR2 SVGIG (reference sequence). CDR3 amino acids: CAWNGGRADEQFF. The CDR3 DNA sequence: TGTGCCTGGAACGGAGGGAGGGCGGATGAGCAGTTCTTC.

The chain employs TRBV7-2 and TRBJ2-3, with 7 positions matching TRBD2. The V segment lost 3 bases and the J segment 3 bases; nucleotides outside the gene matches: 6. Germline V gene lookup returns CDR1 SGHTA and CDR2 FQGNSA. CDR3 length equals 15 residues. DNA for the CDR3: TGTGCCAGCAGCTTCCAGCGGGGCAATACAGATACGCAGTATTTT. Translated, it gives CASSFQRGNTDTQYF.

The genes are TRBV5-1 and TRBJ2-5; 8 positions agree with TRBD1. Per the germline V gene, CDR1 is SGHRS and CDR2 is YFSETQ. The CDR3 runs to 15 residues. The ends lost 0 bases at V and 2 bases at J; junction bases unmatched: 3. DNA of the CDR3: TGCGCCAGCAGCTTGGGGACAGGGAGACAAGAGACCCAGTACTTC. Its protein product is CASSLGTGRQETQYF. The full variable domain, completed using reference TRBV5-1 and TRBJ2-5, is KAGVTQTPRYLIKTRGQQVTLSCSPISGHRSVSWYQQTPGQGLQFLFEYFSETQRNKGNFPGRFSGRQFSNSRSEMNVSTLELGDSALYLCASSLGTGRQETQYFGPGTRLLVL.

The genes are TRBV9 and TRBJ1-1; D is uncertain. The ends were cut back, 4 bases at V and 0 bases at J, with 7 bases in the middle. The CDR3 contains 13 residues. Per the germline V gene, CDR1 is SGDLS and CDR2 is YYNGEE. CDR3 sequence: CASSPRLNTEAFF. CDR3 sequence (DNA): TGTGCCAGCAGCCCTCGGTTGAACACTGAAGCTTTCTTT.

The chain has TRBV6-1 and TRBJ2-3; D perhaps matches TRBD2 (6 bases). V was trimmed by 6 bases and J by 0 bases, leaving 10 bases between them. The germline V gene encodes CDR1 MNHNS and CDR2 SASEGT. CDR3 size: 14 residues. The CDR3 DNA sequence: TGTGCCAGCAGGCTACTAGCAAGCACAGATACGCAGTATTTT. Translated: CASRLLASTDTQYF.

This clone was counted only a few times. This sequence joins TRBV9 and TRBJ2-5; D not resolved. The closer fit of TRBJ2-7 to the DNA end suggests the J call may be wrong. CDR3 length equals 12 residues. CDR1 is SGDLS, CDR2 YYNGEE, per germline. CDR3 sequence: CASSVEGNEQYF. CDR3 coding DNA: TGTGCCAGCAGCGTAGAAGGAAACGAGCAGTACTTC.

For this clone: The sample holds other DNA sequences that translate to the same CDR3. This chain connects TRBV6-5 to TRBJ2-1; no reliable D call. The CDR3 contains 11 residues. Germline V gene data show CDR1 as MNHEY and CDR2 as SVGAGI. With 3 bases removed from V and 8 bases from J, the gap between germline ends came to 5 bases. The CDR3 reads CASSYMDEQFF. CDR3 sequence (DNA): TGTGCCAGCAGTTATATGGATGAGCAGTTCTTC.